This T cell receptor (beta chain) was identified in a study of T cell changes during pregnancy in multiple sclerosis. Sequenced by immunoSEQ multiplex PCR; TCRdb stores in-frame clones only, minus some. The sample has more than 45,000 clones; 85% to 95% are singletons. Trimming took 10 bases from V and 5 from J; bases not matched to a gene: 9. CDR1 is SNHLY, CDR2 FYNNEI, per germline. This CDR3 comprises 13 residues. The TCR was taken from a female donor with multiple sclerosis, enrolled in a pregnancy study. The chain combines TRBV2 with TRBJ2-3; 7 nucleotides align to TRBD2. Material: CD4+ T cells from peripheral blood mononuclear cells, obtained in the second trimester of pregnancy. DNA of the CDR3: TGTGCCACCATAGCGGGCACAAGAGATACGCAGTATTTT. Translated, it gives CATIAGTRDTQYF.